The present entry profiles one T cell receptor (beta chain) with its context. This clone's antigen is unknown. One base away there is no much larger clone; base qualities are not given. Donors were healthy HIV-negative adults with no recently reported acute infections or vaccinations. Every donor was a Caucasian adult residing in Nashville, Tennessee, USA. CD4+ T cells were enriched by magnetic negative selection, after which naive cells were positively selected on CD45RA and the negative fraction was taken as the memory subset. After blood collection by leukapheresis, PBMCs were isolated using Ficoll-Histopaque density gradient centrifugation and then cryopreserved in the vapor phase of liquid nitrogen. Purity and quantity of every magnetically sorted T cell population were checked by analytical flow cytometry. From each sorted fraction, genomic DNA was isolated and quantified by UV absorbance on a Nanodrop 2000c.

Trimming removed 4 bases from V and 3 bases from J; the gene matches leave 5 bases unexplained. CDR1 and CDR2 are drawn from the germline V gene: LGHNA, YNFKEQ. The CDR3 runs 17 amino acids, cysteine and phenylalanine included. Solely the CDR3 DNA is kept, with 51 bases framed from the first base. The data stem from a study of shared clonotypes between healthy human individuals (dated by TCRdb to 2019 to 2021). For the wider study: A couple of women and three men aged 18 to 49 years were included in the cohort. Blood TCR repertoires of several healthy adults were deeply sequenced to estimate repertoire size and the extent of clonotype sharing between individuals. For each donor, three plates each were used for CD4 naive and CD4 memory, two plates were used for CD8 naive, and one plate was used for CD8 memory. Libraries were prepared and TCR repertoires were sequenced by different laboratories using diverse techniques, in order to increase sequencing depth and limit assay-specific biases. Per donor, leukapheresis produced somewhere between about 0.94 and 10 billion PBMCs.

Using the deep immunoSEQ assay, TCR CDR3 regions were amplified from genomic DNA by multiplex PCR. Genomic DNA extracted from each cell subset was distributed evenly over all wells of several immunoSEQ 96-well plates, and each plate served as one replicate. For sorted subsets, each replicate PCR was loaded with approximately 190 ng genomic DNA, equivalent to some 27,000 T cell genomes. Purified libraries were measured with a Qubit 3.0 fluorometer, size-checked on a Bioanalyzer 2100, and measured again with the KAPA Library Quantification kit. Every immunoSEQ 96-well plate was sequenced on a separate single-read 150-cycle Illumina NextSeq 550 flow cell. The authors' pipeline ran thus. Because only junctional sequences without quality scores were contained in the immunoSEQ output, filtering matching that applied to full-length reads could not be performed. Sequences were annotated with PyIR, a Python wrapper for IgBLAST v1.9, and V/J genes and CDR3 were assigned using IMGT germline references. Reads with weak V/J assignments (E-value above 1e-6), missing CDR3, stop codons, out-of-frame junctions, or ambiguous translated residues were removed. V3J clonotypes were defined by identical inferred V gene, J gene, and CDR3 amino acid sequence. Percentage overlap between repertoires was calculated by dividing the number of shared unique clonotypes by the size of the smaller repertoire. RTK rarefaction, the Chao1 estimator, and Recon v2.1 estimates of unobserved clonotypes were used to assess repertoire richness. OLGA was used to compute generation probabilities for all TCRbeta clonotypes that the gDNA method yielded from a few donors. TCRdb provides this immuneACCESS table in a form limited to in-frame rearrangements. Some clones are lacking; in checked studies, under half of them reflect an unresolved V gene, and why the rest are absent is not known. The V and J calls and clone size are taken from that table; D and trimming were inferred from the DNA. Here the sample has 1 million to 1.2 million clones; roughly 80% occur a single time. About 0.89% of the sample rests with the top ten.

The paper as a whole reports these results and caveats: Pairwise subsampling indicated that sequencing depth was expected to affect the degree of clonotype sharing among donors. Rarefaction of sorted-subset datasets indicated incomplete sequencing despite the large sequencing depth. Naive subsets generally had larger estimated clonotype richness than memory subsets. The small number of donors limited the genetic and exposure-history diversity represented. Compared with non-shared clonotypes, clonotypes shared by all four sorted-subset donors had higher generation probabilities. Only blood was sampled, and tissue TCR repertoires likely differ from those in blood. Approximately 5% of naive CD4, 3.5% of naive CD8, about 2.5% of memory CD4, and around 0.4% of memory CD8 clonotypes were shared across four donors.

The receptor's source is a man aged 18-30 years in good health. Some clones in this sample may be carry-over from other donors' samples. Source material: memory CD4+ T cells from PBMCs. The intended sense of this specimen's cell subset or site label: CD45RA-negative fraction. The rearrangement combines TRBV4-2 with TRBJ2-3, and 15 junction bases match TRBD2. The nucleotides read TGTGCCAGCAGCCGGACTAGCGGGAGGGCCGCGACAGATACGCAGTATTTT. Its protein is CASSRTSGRAATDTQYF.